These T cell receptor beta chains were read from a single sample in a study of cytomegalovirus exposure and HLA in healthy donors. TCRdb's copy holds only in-frame clones and misses some; the assay was immunoSEQ multiplex PCR. The table records over 80,000 clones, 73% of them present only once. The sample was PBMCs. The receptors originated from a man aged 35-49 years in good health and CMV-seronegative. CDR3s include the opening cysteine and the closing phenylalanine or tryptophan. The D gene is left open where the match is weak. Expanded clones are given a class, and other clones once, few, many or no size at all.

J gene: TRBJ1-5
V gene: TRBV4-1
D gene: NA
clone size: NA
CDR3 DNA: TGCGCCAGCAGCCAAGTGGGCGGGCAGCCCCAGCATTTT
CDR3 protein: CASSQVGGQPQHF

J gene: TRBJ1-1
V gene: TRBV28
D gene: NA
clone size: NA
CDR3 DNA: TGTGCCAGCAGCCTATCGACCGACGGACTTAATGAAGCTTTCTTT
CDR3 protein: CASSLSTDGLNEAFF

J gene: TRBJ2-3
V gene: TRBV29-1
D gene: TRBD2
clone size: NA
CDR3 DNA: TGCAGTCCTGGGGCTAGCGGGGGAAAGGAGGGGCAGTATTTT
CDR3 protein: CSPGASGGKEGQYF

J gene: TRBJ2-1
V gene: TRBV7-6
D gene: TRBD2
clone size: NA
CDR3 DNA: TGTGCCAGCAGCTTGATTTTACGACTAGCGGGGGGCGGAGATGGAACAAATGAGCAGTTCTTC
CDR3 protein: CASSLILRLAGGGDGTNEQFF

J gene: TRBJ2-3
V gene: TRBV6-6
D gene: TRBD2
clone size: NA
CDR3 DNA: TGTGCCAGCAGTTTAGCGGGGGGCACAGATACGCAGTATTTT
CDR3 protein: CASSLAGGTDTQYF

J gene: TRBJ2-7
V gene: TRBV7-6
D gene: NA
clone size: few
CDR3 DNA: TGTGCCAGCAGCTCCTCTGGGGGGTACGAGCAGTACTTC
CDR3 protein: CASSSSGGYEQYF

J gene: TRBJ2-3
V gene: TRBV7-2
D gene: TRBD2
clone size: NA
CDR3 DNA: TGTGCCAGCAGCCCCAGCGGGGGGGCAGGCATAGATACGCAGTATTTT
CDR3 protein: CASSPSGGAGIDTQYF

J gene: TRBJ2-7
V gene: TRBV5-1
D gene: TRBD1
clone size: NA
CDR3 DNA: TGCGCCAGCAGCCCCGGGGACAGGGACTCCTACGAGCAGTACTTC
CDR3 protein: CASSPGDRDSYEQYF

J gene: TRBJ2-5
V gene: TRBV5-1
D gene: TRBD2
clone size: once
CDR3 DNA: TGCGCCAGCAGCTTGCTAGCGGGATTGCAAGAGACCCAGTACTTC
CDR3 protein: CASSLLAGLQETQYF

J gene: TRBJ2-5
V gene: TRBV5-1
D gene: TRBD1
clone size: NA
CDR3 DNA: TGCGCCAGCAGCAGGATCTACAGGGGTCTACAAGAGACCCAGTACTTC
CDR3 protein: CASSRIYRGLQETQYF

J gene: TRBJ1-2
V gene: TRBV2
D gene: TRBD1
clone size: NA
CDR3 DNA: TGTGCCAGCAGTGCAATCGGACAGGGCTTGGGAGGCTACACCTTC
CDR3 protein: CASSAIGQGLGGYTF

J gene: TRBJ2-7
V gene: TRBV6-1
D gene: NA
clone size: NA
CDR3 DNA: TGTGCCAGCAGTGAAGGGGGCAGGGGAACTTACGAGCAGTACTTC
CDR3 protein: CASSEGGRGTYEQYF

J gene: TRBJ2-7
V gene: TRBV5-6
D gene: TRBD1
clone size: NA
CDR3 DNA: TGTGCCAGCAGCTATACCGGGACAGGGGACGAGCAGTACTTC
CDR3 protein: CASSYTGTGDEQYF

J gene: TRBJ2-3
V gene: TRBV7-8
D gene: TRBD2
clone size: NA
CDR3 DNA: TGTGCCAGCAGCAAATCAGAACCGGGACTAGCGGGGTTAGATACGCAGTATTTT
CDR3 protein: CASSKSEPGLAGLDTQYF

J gene: TRBJ2-3
V gene: TRBV18
D gene: TRBD1
clone size: NA
CDR3 DNA: TGTGCCAGCTCAGGGGACAGTACAGATACGCAGTATTTT
CDR3 protein: CASSGDSTDTQYF

J gene: TRBJ1-5
V gene: TRBV7-2
D gene: NA
clone size: NA
CDR3 DNA: TGTGCCAGCAGCTCAGGACAGATCAATCAGCCCCAGCATTTT
CDR3 protein: CASSSGQINQPQHF

J gene: TRBJ2-1
V gene: TRBV4-2
D gene: NA
clone size: few
CDR3 DNA: TGTGCCAGCAGCACATACAATGAGCAGTTCTTC
CDR3 protein: CASSTYNEQFF

J gene: TRBJ2-7
V gene: TRBV19
D gene: TRBD1
clone size: few
CDR3 DNA: TGTGCCAGTAGCGCCGGGACAGGGGGCTCCTACGAGCAGTACTTC
CDR3 protein: CASSAGTGGSYEQYF

J gene: TRBJ1-4
V gene: TRBV19
D gene: NA
clone size: NA
CDR3 DNA: TGTGCCAGTGCTGACAGGAGCAATGAAAAACTGTTTTTT
CDR3 protein: CASADRSNEKLFF

J gene: TRBJ2-1
V gene: TRBV7-8
D gene: NA
clone size: NA
CDR3 DNA: TGTGCCAGCAGCTTAGGCCGGGTCCAACTCTACAATGAGCAGTTCTTC
CDR3 protein: CASSLGRVQLYNEQFF